Detailed here is one T cell receptor beta chain. Participant age was roughly 18 to 89 years, and participants resided in fewer than 25 US areas. This sample is part of a study of blood T cell repertoires in COVID-19. At the level of the study: Samples representing acute and convalescent COVID-19 were sourced from the United States, Italy and Spain. The cDNA or gDNA used as material had been derived from T cells, B-cell-depleted T cells, or PBMCs.

This CDR3 spans 12 amino acids. The V segment lost 7 bases and the J segment 6 bases; nucleotides outside the gene matches: 4. Germline V lookup: CDR1 SNHLY, CDR2 FYNNEI. Profiled with immunoSEQ multiplex PCR; TCRdb holds only in-frame clones, not every one. Of roughly 300,000 clones detected, 80% to 90% appear once; the ten largest clones hold approximately 4.6%. Material: PBMCs or T cells enriched from blood (not recorded which). The TCR originated in a woman between 40 and 50 years old with acute COVID-19. This sequence joins TRBV2 and TRBJ1-2; 8 bases map to TRBD1. CDR3 sequence: CASKQGVDGYTF. CDR3 DNA sequence: TGTGCCAGCAAACAGGGGGTGGATGGCTACACCTTC.